Described below is a single T cell receptor (beta chain) sequence and its context. The antigen remains unidentified. This sample stems from a study of cytomegalovirus exposure and HLA in healthy donors. Study details: HLA-typed donors were the source of about 85 million unique TCRs held in an early data release. Study observations and caveats: A later analysis reportedly found that, within productive TCRs, an Asian-associated ancestry cluster had fewer N-insertions than the mean observed across the 666 donors. It was shown in a later analysis that HLA-associated TCR beta chains were more clonally expanded than other, equally common chains. As a later analysis showed, several of the most significant clusters appeared to be linked to common viral pathogens.

The study ran its PCR with 60 Vbeta and 13 Jbeta primers. The assay was immunoSEQ multiplex PCR, and TCRdb's table has in-frame clones only and misses some. This repertoire shows about 190,000 clones, 70% to 90% found once; its top ten account for 2% to 2.5%. CDR1 MDHEN and CDR2 SYDVKM come from the germline V gene. The V and J ends lost 0 bases and 7 bases, in that order; junction bases with no gene match: 0. The CDR3 loop spans 14 amino acids. This chain connects TRBV28 to TRBJ1-6; 7 nucleotides agree with TRBD1. This TCR was sampled from a woman aged 25 to 39 in good health and CMV-seronegative. The specimen was PBMCs. CDR3 DNA: TGTGCCAGCAGTTTATGGGACAGGAATTCACCCCTCCACTTT. It is translated as CASSLWDRNSPLHF.